Listed below are T cell receptor beta chains from one sample, sequenced in a study of identifying expanded T cells in peripheral blood. The repertoire was sequenced with immunoSEQ multiplex PCR; TCRdb's copy has only in-frame clones and lacks some. The data show over 90,000 clones, with more than 70% seen just once and approximately 14% held by the top ten. The sample comprised blood. The receptors stem from a person aged 18 to 70 in good health. The CDR3 runs from the conserved cysteine through the conserved F or W. The order of the fields is CDR3 protein, CDR3 DNA, D gene, V gene, J gene. The D gene is left open where the match is weak.

CDR3aa: CASSLGDPANYGYTF; CDR3nt: TGCGCCAGCAGCTTGGGGGACCCGGCTAACTATGGCTACACCTTC; d_gene: -; v_gene: TRBV5-1; j_gene: TRBJ1-2
CDR3aa: CATSSRGGQTEAFF; CDR3nt: TGTGCCACCTCTAGCAGGGGGGGACAAACTGAAGCTTTCTTT; d_gene: TRBD1; v_gene: TRBV19; j_gene: TRBJ1-1
CDR3aa: CSVIGRATYNEQFF; CDR3nt: TGCAGCGTGATCGGGAGGGCCACGTACAATGAGCAGTTCTTC; d_gene: TRBD2; v_gene: TRBV29-1; j_gene: TRBJ2-1
CDR3aa: CASSLGLANEAQETQYF; CDR3nt: TGTGCCAGCAGCTTAGGTCTAGCAAACGAGGCGCAAGAGACCCAGTACTTC; d_gene: -; v_gene: TRBV11-2; j_gene: TRBJ2-5
CDR3aa: CASSTHLITGGVGKNIQYF; CDR3nt: TGTGCCAGCAGTACTCACCTGATTACAGGGGGCGTCGGCAAAAACATTCAGTACTTC; d_gene: TRBD1; v_gene: TRBV2; j_gene: TRBJ2-4
CDR3aa: CASRAGTGYGGGYTF; CDR3nt: TGTGCCAGCAGAGCGGGGACCGGCTACGGGGGTGGCTACACCTTC; d_gene: -; v_gene: TRBV6-1; j_gene: TRBJ1-2
CDR3aa: CASSSGGFGELFF; CDR3nt: TGTGCCAGCAGCTCAGGGGGCTTCGGGGAGCTGTTTTTT; d_gene: TRBD1; v_gene: TRBV2; j_gene: TRBJ2-2
CDR3aa: CASSLAGQGNTIYF; CDR3nt: TGTGCCAGCAGCTTGGCAGGGCAAGGAAACACCATATATTTT; d_gene: -; v_gene: TRBV7-2; j_gene: TRBJ1-3
CDR3aa: CASSSSANTEAFF; CDR3nt: TGTGCCAGCAGCTCATCGGCGAACACTGAAGCTTTCTTT; d_gene: -; v_gene: TRBV7-3; j_gene: TRBJ1-1
CDR3aa: CASSLGTGLNEKLFF; CDR3nt: TGTGCCAGCAGTTTGGGGACAGGGCTTAATGAAAAACTGTTTTTT; d_gene: TRBD1; v_gene: TRBV27; j_gene: TRBJ1-4